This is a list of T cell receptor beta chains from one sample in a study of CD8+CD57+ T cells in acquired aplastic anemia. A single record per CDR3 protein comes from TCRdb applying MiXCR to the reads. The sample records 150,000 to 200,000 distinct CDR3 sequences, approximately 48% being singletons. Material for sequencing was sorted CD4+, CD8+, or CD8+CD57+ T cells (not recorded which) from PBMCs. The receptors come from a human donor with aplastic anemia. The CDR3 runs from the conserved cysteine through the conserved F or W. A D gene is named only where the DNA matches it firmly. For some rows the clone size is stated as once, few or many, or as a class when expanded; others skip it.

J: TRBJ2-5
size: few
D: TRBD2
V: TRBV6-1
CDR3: CASSLDRGSGGAIQTQYF
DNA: TGTGCCAGCAGCCTAGATAGAGGGAGCGGGGGGGCAATACAGACCCAGTACTTC

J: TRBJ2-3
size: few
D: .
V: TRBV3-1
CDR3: CASSQAPPDTQYF
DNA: TGTGCCAGCAGCCAAGCCCCCCCAGATACGCAGTATTTT

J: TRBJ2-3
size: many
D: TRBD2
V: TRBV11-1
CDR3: CASSLARAGGLVGTDTQYF
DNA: TGTGCCAGCAGCTTAGCTCGAGCGGGGGGGCTCGTGGGCACAGATACGCAGTATTTT

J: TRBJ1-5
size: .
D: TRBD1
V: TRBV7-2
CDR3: CASSLAPGQGNQPQHF
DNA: TGTGCCAGCAGCTTAGCGCCAGGACAGGGAAATCAGCCCCAGCATTTT

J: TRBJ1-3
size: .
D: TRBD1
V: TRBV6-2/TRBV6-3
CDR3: CASSYSVVRGSPWGNTIYF
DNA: TGTGCCAGCAGTTACTCGGTTGTCAGGGGGAGCCCGTGGGGAAACACCATATATTTT

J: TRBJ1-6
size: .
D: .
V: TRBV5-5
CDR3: CASFPSGNSYNSPLHF
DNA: TGTGCCAGCTTCCCATCGGGGAACTCCTATAATTCACCCCTCCACTTT

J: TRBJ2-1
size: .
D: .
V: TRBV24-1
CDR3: CATSDPTGVGGEQFF
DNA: TGTGCCACCAGTGACCCCACGGGGGTAGGGGGTGAGCAGTTCTTC

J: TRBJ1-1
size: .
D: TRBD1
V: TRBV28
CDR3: CASRTPTGWTEAFF
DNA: TGTGCCAGCCGCACACCGACAGGGTGGACTGAAGCTTTCTTT

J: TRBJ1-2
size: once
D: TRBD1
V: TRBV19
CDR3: CASKPGTGVGGYTF
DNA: TGTGCCAGTAAACCCGGGACAGGGGTTGGTGGCTACACCTTC

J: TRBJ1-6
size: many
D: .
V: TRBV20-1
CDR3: CSARDGRAGEESPLHF
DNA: TGCAGTGCTAGAGATGGAAGGGCAGGGGAGGAATCACCCCTCCACTTT

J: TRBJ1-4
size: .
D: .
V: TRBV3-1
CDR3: CASSQDLKELFF
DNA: TGTGCCAGCAGCCAAGATCTCAAAGAACTGTTTTTT

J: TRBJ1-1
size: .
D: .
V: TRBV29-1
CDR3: CSVDPRGANTEAFF
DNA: TGCAGCGTTGACCCGAGGGGGGCGAACACTGAAGCTTTCTTT

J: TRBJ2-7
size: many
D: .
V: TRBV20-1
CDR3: CSVARVDEQYF
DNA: TGCAGTGTCGCTAGGGTGGATGAGCAGTACTTC

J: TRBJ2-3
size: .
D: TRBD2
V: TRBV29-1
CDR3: CSVVGLAGGSTDTQYF
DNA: TGCAGCGTTGTGGGGCTAGCGGGGGGTAGCACAGATACGCAGTATTTT

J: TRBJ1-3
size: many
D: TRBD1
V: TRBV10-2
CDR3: CASTRDRDGNTIYF
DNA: TGCGCCAGCACTAGGGACAGGGATGGAAACACCATATATTTT

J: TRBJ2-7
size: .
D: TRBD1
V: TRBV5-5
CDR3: CASSGGQSSYEQYF
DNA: TGTGCCAGCAGCGGGGGACAGAGCTCCTACGAGCAGTACTTC

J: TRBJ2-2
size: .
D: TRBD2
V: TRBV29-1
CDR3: CSVRLASNTGELFF
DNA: TGCAGCGTGCGACTAGCTTCAAATACCGGGGAGCTGTTTTTT

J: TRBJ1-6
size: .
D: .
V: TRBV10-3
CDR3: CAISENPTANSPLHF
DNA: TGTGCCATCAGTGAGAATCCCACGGCCAATTCACCCCTCCACTTT

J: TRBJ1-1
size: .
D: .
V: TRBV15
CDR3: CATSSQPDSTEAFF
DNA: TGTGCCACCAGCAGCCAGCCCGACAGCACAGAAGCTTTCTTT

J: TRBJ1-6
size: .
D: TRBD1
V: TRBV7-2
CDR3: CASRIGQENNSPLHF
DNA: TGTGCCAGCAGGATCGGACAGGAGAATAATTCACCCCTCCACTTT

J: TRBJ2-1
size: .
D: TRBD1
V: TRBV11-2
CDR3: CASSLVSDRDYNEQFF
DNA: TGTGCCAGCAGCTTAGTTTCGGACAGGGATTACAATGAGCAGTTCTTC

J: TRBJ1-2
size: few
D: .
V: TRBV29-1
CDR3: CSVEETGYGYTF
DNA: TGCAGCGTTGAGGAGACAGGTTATGGCTACACCTTC

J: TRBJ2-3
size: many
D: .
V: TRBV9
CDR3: CASSETPGGSTDTQYF
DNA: TGTGCCAGCAGCGAGACCCCGGGGGGCAGCACAGATACGCAGTATTTT

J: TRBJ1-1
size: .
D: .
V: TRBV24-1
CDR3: CATGGETGEAFF
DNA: TGTGCCACCGGTGGTGAGACAGGTGAAGCTTTCTTT

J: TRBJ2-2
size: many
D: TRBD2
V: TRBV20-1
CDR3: CSAGLAVNTGELFF
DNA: TGCAGTGCCGGACTAGCGGTGAACACCGGGGAGCTGTTTTTT

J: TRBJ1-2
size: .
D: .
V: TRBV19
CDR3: CASSPSGPGGYTF
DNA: TGTGCCAGTAGCCCTTCCGGGCCAGGAGGCTACACCTTC

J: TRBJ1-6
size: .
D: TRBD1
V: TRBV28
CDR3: CASSLGTGNGANSPLHF
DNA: TGTGCCAGCAGTTTAGGGACAGGGAACGGGGCCAATTCACCCCTCCACTTT

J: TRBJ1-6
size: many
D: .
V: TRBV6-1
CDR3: CASRSRGGDNSPLHF
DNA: TGTGCCAGCAGGTCTAGGGGGGGGGATAATTCACCCCTCCACTTT

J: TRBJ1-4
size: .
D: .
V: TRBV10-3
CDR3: CAISESQGPEKLFF
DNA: TGTGCCATCAGTGAGTCTCAAGGGCCTGAAAAACTGTTTTTT

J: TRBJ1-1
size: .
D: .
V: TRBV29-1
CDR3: CSASQGVMNTEAFF
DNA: TGCAGCGCCTCTCAGGGTGTCATGAACACTGAAGCTTTCTTT

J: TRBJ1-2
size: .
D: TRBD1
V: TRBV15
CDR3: CATNQGGQGANGYTF
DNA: TGTGCCACCAACCAAGGAGGACAGGGGGCTAATGGCTACACCTTC

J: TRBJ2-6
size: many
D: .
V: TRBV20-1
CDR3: CSASELSGANVLTF
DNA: TGCAGTGCTAGCGAGCTCTCTGGGGCCAACGTCCTGACTTTC

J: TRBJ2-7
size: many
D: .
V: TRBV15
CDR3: CATSRVSGAEQYF
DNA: TGTGCCACCAGCAGAGTATCCGGGGCCGAGCAGTACTTC

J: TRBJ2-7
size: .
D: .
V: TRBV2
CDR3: CASSGAGSTYEQYF
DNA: TGTGCCAGCAGCGGGGCAGGTTCTACCTACGAGCAGTACTTC

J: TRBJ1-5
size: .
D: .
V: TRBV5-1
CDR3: CASSLWTVGSQPQHF
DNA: TGCGCCAGCAGCTTGTGGACAGTGGGCAGTCAGCCCCAGCATTTT

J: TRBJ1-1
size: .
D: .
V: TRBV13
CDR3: CASSLATTTKNTEAFF
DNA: TGTGCCAGCAGCTTAGCGACGACAACCAAGAACACTGAAGCTTTCTTT

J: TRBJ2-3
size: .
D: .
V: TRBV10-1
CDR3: CASSESPSSRDTQYF
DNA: TGCGCCAGCAGTGAGTCCCCTAGCAGTCGAGATACGCAGTATTTT

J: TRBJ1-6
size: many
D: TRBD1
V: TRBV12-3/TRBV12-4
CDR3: CASSLRGQGSPLHF
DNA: TGTGCCAGCAGTTTAAGGGGGCAGGGTTCACCCCTCCACTTT

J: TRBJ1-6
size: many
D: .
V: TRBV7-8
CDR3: CASSPDSHNNSPLHF
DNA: TGTGCCAGCAGCCCGGACAGCCATAATAATTCACCCCTCCACTTT

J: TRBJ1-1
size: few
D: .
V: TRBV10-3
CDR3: CASSEDRNTEAFF
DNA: TGTGCCAGCAGTGAGGACCGGAACACTGAAGCTTTCTTT

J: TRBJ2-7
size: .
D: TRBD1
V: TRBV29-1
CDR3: CSVEGQGARYAYF
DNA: TGCAGCGTTGAAGGACAGGGGGCGCGGTATGCCTACTTC

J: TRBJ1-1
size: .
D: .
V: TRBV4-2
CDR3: CASSQDSRGVPEAFF
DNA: TGTGCCAGCAGCCAAGATAGTCGGGGAGTCCCTGAAGCTTTCTTT

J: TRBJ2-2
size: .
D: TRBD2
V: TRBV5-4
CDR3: CASSLQARGGSPVTGELFF
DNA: TGTGCCAGCAGCTTGCAGGCGCGGGGGGGCAGTCCGGTCACCGGGGAGCTGTTTTTT

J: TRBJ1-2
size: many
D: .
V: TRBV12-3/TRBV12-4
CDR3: CASSLGKSYGYTF
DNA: TGTGCCAGCAGTTTGGGGAAATCGTATGGCTACACCTTC

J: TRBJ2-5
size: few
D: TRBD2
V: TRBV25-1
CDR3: CASSDGGWTTISEETQYF
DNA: TGTGCCAGCAGTGACGGGGGGTGGACTACGATTTCCGAAGAGACCCAGTACTTC

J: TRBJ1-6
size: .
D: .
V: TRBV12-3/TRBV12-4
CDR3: CASRIRSSYNSPLHF
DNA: TGTGCCAGCAGGATTAGGAGCTCCTATAATTCACCCCTCCACTTT

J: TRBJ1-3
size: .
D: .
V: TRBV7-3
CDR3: CASCAGGNENTIYF
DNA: TGTGCCAGCTGCGCAGGCGGGAACGAAAACACCATATATTTT

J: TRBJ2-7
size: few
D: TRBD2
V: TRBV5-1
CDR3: CASSLVGGAAEQYF
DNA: TGCGCCAGCAGCTTGGTCGGGGGGGCCGCCGAGCAGTACTTC

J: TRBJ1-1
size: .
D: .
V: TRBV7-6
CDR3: CASSLLTEAFF
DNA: TGTGCCAGCAGCTTATTGACTGAAGCTTTCTTT

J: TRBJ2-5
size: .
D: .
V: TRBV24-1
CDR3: CATSDPLETETQYF
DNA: TGTGCCACCAGTGATCCACTAGAAACGGAGACCCAGTACTTC

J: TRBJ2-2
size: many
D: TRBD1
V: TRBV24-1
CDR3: CATSEAGTGNTGELFF
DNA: TGTGCCACCAGTGAAGCCGGGACAGGGAACACCGGGGAGCTGTTTTTT

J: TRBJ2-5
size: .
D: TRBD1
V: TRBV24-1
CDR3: CASSPTGSVETQYF
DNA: TGTGCCAGCAGTCCGACAGGGTCTGTCGAGACCCAGTACTTC

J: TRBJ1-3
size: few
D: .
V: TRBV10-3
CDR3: CASSDSIRGPSGNTIYF
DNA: TGTGCCAGCAGCGATAGTATCAGGGGACCCTCTGGAAACACCATATATTTT

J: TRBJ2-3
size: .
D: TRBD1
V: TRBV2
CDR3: CASKQTGGSTDTQYF
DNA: TGTGCCAGCAAGCAGACAGGGGGCAGCACAGATACGCAGTATTTT

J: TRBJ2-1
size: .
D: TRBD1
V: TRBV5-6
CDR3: CASRNRRDRVYNEQFF
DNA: TGTGCCAGCAGGAATCGCCGGGACAGGGTCTACAATGAGCAGTTCTTC

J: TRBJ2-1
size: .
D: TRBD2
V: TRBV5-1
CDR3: CASSHRTSAHEQFF
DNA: TGCGCCAGCAGCCACCGGACTAGCGCCCATGAGCAGTTCTTC

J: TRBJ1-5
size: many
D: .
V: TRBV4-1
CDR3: CASSQDRQYNQPQHF
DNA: TGCGCCAGCAGCCAAGATCGGCAGTACAATCAGCCCCAGCATTTT

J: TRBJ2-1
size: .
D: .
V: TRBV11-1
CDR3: CASTLSLLAYNEQFF
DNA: TGTGCCAGCACCTTAAGTCTGTTGGCCTACAATGAGCAGTTCTTC

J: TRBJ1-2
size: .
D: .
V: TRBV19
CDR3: CASSQDRVLYYGYTF
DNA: TGTGCCAGCAGCCAAGATAGAGTCTTATACTATGGCTACACCTTC